The rows below give T cell receptor beta chains drawn from one sample of a study of patients and donors after allogeneic stem cell transplantation. TCRdb reanalysed the RT-PCR reads using MiXCR and keeps one entry per CDR3 protein. The table records over 65,000 distinct CDR3 sequences, about a quarter of them present only once. Source material: blood, either unsorted or a sorted T cell fraction (not recorded which). These TCRs come from a human donor who was either an allogeneic HSCT recipient or a stem cell or donor lymphocyte infusion donor (not recorded which). It is not recorded whose cells these are; they may come from a transplant donor. CDR3s include the opening cysteine and the closing phenylalanine or tryptophan. Fields, in order: clone size, D gene, V gene, J gene, CDR3 protein, CDR3 DNA. A D gene is named only where the DNA matches it firmly. Size is stated for part of the rows, as once, few or many counts, or as a class when the clone is expanded.

NA	TRBD1	TRBV2	TRBJ1-5	CASRHGTGNQPQHF	TGTGCCAGCAGGCACGGGACAGGGAACCAGCCCCAGCATTTT
NA	NA	TRBV14	TRBJ2-1	CASSRNILQFF	TGTGCCAGCAGCCGAAACATACTGCAGTTCTTC
NA	NA	TRBV12-3/TRBV12-4	TRBJ2-1	CATRSGEQFF	TGTGCCACCCGCAGCGGTGAGCAGTTCTTC
few	NA	TRBV6-2/TRBV6-3	TRBJ2-1	CASLTGSPWDEQFF	TGTGCCAGCCTTACGGGGTCGCCTTGGGATGAGCAGTTCTTC
few	NA	TRBV7-8	TRBJ1-2	CASSLGRDGYTF	TGTGCCAGCAGCTTAGGAAGAGACGGCTACACCTTC
many	TRBD1	TRBV6-2/TRBV6-3	TRBJ2-3	CASNQRRGQGAVWKYF	TGTGCCAGCAACCAAAGGAGGGGACAGGGGGCCGTCTGGAAGTATTTT
few	NA	TRBV6-1	TRBJ2-3	CASSESSLRTDTQYF	TGTGCCAGCAGTGAAAGCAGCCTTCGCACAGATACGCAGTATTTT
once	TRBD1	TRBV24-1	TRBJ2-1	CATSDLRLGQGKGDEQFF	TGTGCCACCAGTGATTTGCGACTGGGACAGGGGAAGGGGGATGAGCAGTTCTTC
NA	NA	TRBV5-5	TRBJ2-2	CASSRGQVTAELFF	TGTGCCAGCAGCAGGGGACAAGTTACCGCGGAGCTGTTTTTT
NA	TRBD1	TRBV20-1	TRBJ1-2	CSAREGTGVYGYTF	TGCAGTGCTAGGGAAGGGACAGGGGTTTATGGCTACACCTTC
NA	NA	TRBV7-8	TRBJ1-6	CASSLRYSPLHF	TGTGCCAGCAGCTTACGTTATTCACCCCTCCACTTT
NA	TRBD2	TRBV20-1	TRBJ2-1	CSAQTSASSYNEQFF	TGCAGTGCTCAGACTAGCGCTAGCTCCTACAATGAGCAGTTCTTC
NA	NA	TRBV12-3/TRBV12-4	TRBJ2-5	CASREAVHETQYF	TGTGCCAGCAGGGAGGCGGTTCACGAGACCCAGTACTTC
NA	NA	TRBV18	TRBJ1-2	CASSTGRANYGYTF	TGTGCCAGCTCTACGGGACGGGCAAACTATGGCTACACCTTC